The TCR beta chain described here comes from a study of cytomegalovirus exposure and HLA in healthy donors. Points from the study as a whole: The tendency of first-cohort TCR clusters to co-occur in the 100 to 150 validation repertoires was identified by a subsequent analysis. In vitro checks showed that a few CMV-associated chains really do target CMV antigens.

Generated by immunoSEQ multiplex PCR, the TCRdb table keeps only in-frame clones and is missing some. The sample carries nearly 200,000 clones, about 79% recorded once. Details on this clone: What it recognizes is unknown.

The sequence was obtained from a woman under 40 in good health and CMV-seropositive. Sequenced input: PBMCs.

The CDR3 coding sequence is TGCAGTGCAAACTTTAACTATGGCTACACCTTC. Translated, it gives CSANFNYGYTF. The chain couples TRBV20-1 to TRBJ1-2, with D hard to call. The length of the CDR3 is 11 residues. Trimming cost V 6 bases and J 1 base, with 6 bases left between them. The V gene's germline CDR1 is DFQATT and CDR2 SNEGSKA (reference sequence).